The entry below describes one T cell receptor (beta chain). Per the germline V gene, CDR1 is MNHEY and CDR2 is SMNVEV (reference sequence). This CDR3 is built from 13 residues. Trimming removed 2 bases at V and 4 bases at J, with 6 bases between. Authors' analysis steps: Counts of nucleated cells, estimated from reference gene primer amplification, were obtained. Generated by immunoSEQ multiplex PCR, the TCRdb table keeps only in-frame clones and is missing some. Clonal size and the V and J genes are those of that table, whereas D and trimming came from the DNA. In the table there are more than 200,000 clones, approximately 88% of which are singletons. The data were taken from a study of blood T cell repertoires in COVID-19. The wider study: Acute-phase and convalescent COVID-19 samples originated in the United States, Italy and Spain. The analysed material was cDNA or gDNA that came from T cells, B-cell-depleted T cells, or PBMCs.

The source of this sequence is a man in his forties with acute or convalescent COVID-19. The material sequenced was peripheral blood. The J gene is TRBJ1-5, the V gene TRBV27; D is ambiguous. CDR3 nucleotides: TGTGCCAGCAGTTTAGCCGGGAATCAGCCCCAGCATTTT. Its protein product is CASSLAGNQPQHF.